The rows below give T cell receptor beta chains drawn from one sample of a study of T-cell reconstitution after alpha-beta-depleted transplantation in children. One entry per CDR3 protein, called by TCRdb with MiXCR from the PCR reads. Found here are some 300,000 distinct CDR3 sequences, approximately 7.3% of them singletons; the top ten hold around 9.8%. Sequencing used peripheral blood, obtained 360 days after TCRalphabeta/CD19-depleted stem cell transplant. These receptors were taken from a female patient aged 2 to 10 who had a stem cell transplant for Fanconi anemia, so the T cells may come from the graft donor. The CDR3 runs from the conserved cysteine through the conserved F or W. A D gene is named only where the DNA matches it firmly. Size is omitted from some rows. Given values are once, few, many or a class for expanded clones.

clone_size j_call v_call d_call cdr3_nt cdr3_aa
many TRBJ2-7 TRBV11-2 NA TGTGCCAGCAGCTTATATCCTTCCGAGCAGTACTTC CASSLYPSEQYF
many TRBJ2-7 TRBV6-5 NA TGTGCCAGCAGTTACTCCGCAGTCTTCTACGATGAGCAGTACTTC CASSYSAVFYDEQYF
many TRBJ1-1 TRBV2 NA TGTGCCAGCAGAACAGCGAACACTGAAGCTTTCTTT CASRTANTEAFF
many TRBJ1-5 TRBV21-1 NA NA CASSKDWGTGALDGNQPQHF
few TRBJ2-7 TRBV11-1 NA TGTGCCAGCAGCCCGAGCCTCCAGTTTAGCTACGAGCAGTACTTC CASSPSLQFSYEQYF
many TRBJ2-7 TRBV6-1 TRBD1 TGTGCCAGCAGTGAATTGACAGGGGCCCGCGCCGAGCAGTACTTC CASSELTGARAEQYF
few TRBJ2-7 TRBV4-1 TRBD2 TGCGCCAGCAGCCAAGATCTCACTAGCGGGGCCCTACTCTCCTACGAGCAGTACTTC CASSQDLTSGALLSYEQYF
many TRBJ2-1 TRBV15 NA TGTGCCACCAGCAGAAAGAACTCGGAGTCCTACAATGAGCAGTTCTTC CATSRKNSESYNEQFF
many TRBJ2-3 TRBV29-1 TRBD2 TGCAGCGGGGGCGGGGGGAGCACAGATACGCAGTATTTT CSGGGGSTDTQYF
few TRBJ1-6 TRBV20-1 NA TGCAGTGCTAGAGTCATTAATTCACCCCTCCACTTT CSARVINSPLHF
many TRBJ2-5 TRBV2 TRBD1 TGTGCCAGCAGGCTCCCGGGACAGGGAGGGCAAGAGACCCAGTACTTC CASRLPGQGGQETQYF
many TRBJ2-3 TRBV28 TRBD2 TGTGCCAGCCTACTAGCGGGGGTCACAGATACGCAGTATTTT CASLLAGVTDTQYF
large TRBJ2-7 TRBV4-1 NA TGCGCCAGCAGCCAAGGACTAGTTGAGTACGAGCAGTACTTC CASSQGLVEYEQYF
many TRBJ2-3 TRBV9 NA TGTGCCAGCAGCCCTCTCGGGGGCTTGACGGGAGATACGCAGTATTTT CASSPLGGLTGDTQYF
many TRBJ2-1 TRBV12-3/TRBV12-4 NA TGTGCCAGCAGTCCTTCCTGGGGGTTGGGGAATGAGCAGTTCTTC CASSPSWGLGNEQFF
few TRBJ2-1 TRBV28 TRBD2 TGTGCCAGCAGAGAGCGGGGGGGCCGCAATGAGCAGTTCTTC CASRERGGRNEQFF
NA TRBJ2-7 TRBV7-4 NA TGTGCCAGCAGCCCCGGGTCTACAGGCGATTATGATTCCTACGAGCAGTACTTC CASSPGSTGDYDSYEQYF
NA TRBJ1-2 TRBV20-1 NA TGCAGTGCTGTTGACAGGTCAGAGGGCTACACCTTC CSAVDRSEGYTF